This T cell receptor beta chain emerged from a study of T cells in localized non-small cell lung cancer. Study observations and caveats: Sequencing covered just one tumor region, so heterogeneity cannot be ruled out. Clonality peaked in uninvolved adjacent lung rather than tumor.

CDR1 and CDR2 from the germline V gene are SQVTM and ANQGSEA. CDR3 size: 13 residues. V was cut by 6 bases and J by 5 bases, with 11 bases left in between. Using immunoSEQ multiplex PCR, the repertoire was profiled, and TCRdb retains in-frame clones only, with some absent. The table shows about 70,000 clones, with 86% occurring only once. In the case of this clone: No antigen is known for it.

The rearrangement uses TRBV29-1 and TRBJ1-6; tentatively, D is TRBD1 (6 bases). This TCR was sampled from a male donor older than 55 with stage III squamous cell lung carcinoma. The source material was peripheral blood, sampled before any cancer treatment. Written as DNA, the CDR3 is TGCAGCGTCCGGACAGAAAATAATTCACCCCTCCACTTT. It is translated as CSVRTENNSPLHF.